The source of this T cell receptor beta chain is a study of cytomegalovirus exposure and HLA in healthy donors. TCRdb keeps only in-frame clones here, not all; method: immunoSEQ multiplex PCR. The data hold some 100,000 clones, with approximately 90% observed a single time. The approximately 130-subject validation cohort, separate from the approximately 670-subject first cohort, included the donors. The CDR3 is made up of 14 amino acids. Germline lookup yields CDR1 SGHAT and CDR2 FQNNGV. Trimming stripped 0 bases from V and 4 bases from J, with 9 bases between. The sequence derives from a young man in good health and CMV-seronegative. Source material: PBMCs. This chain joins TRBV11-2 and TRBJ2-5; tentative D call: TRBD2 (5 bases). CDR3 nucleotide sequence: TGTGCCAGCAGCTTAGATCCCGGGGTAGAGACCCAGTACTTC. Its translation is CASSLDPGVETQYF.